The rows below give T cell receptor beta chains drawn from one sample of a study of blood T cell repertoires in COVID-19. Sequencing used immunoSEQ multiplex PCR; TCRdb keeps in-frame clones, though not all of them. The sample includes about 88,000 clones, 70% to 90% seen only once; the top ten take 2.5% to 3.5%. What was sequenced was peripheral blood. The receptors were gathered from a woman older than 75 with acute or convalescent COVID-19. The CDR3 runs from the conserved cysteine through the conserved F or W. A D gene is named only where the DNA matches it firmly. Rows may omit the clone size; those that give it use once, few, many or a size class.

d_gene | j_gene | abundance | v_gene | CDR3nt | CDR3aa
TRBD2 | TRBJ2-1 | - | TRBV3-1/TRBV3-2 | TGTGCCAGCAGCCAAGATCCCCCCGGACTAGTCGCCTACAATGAGCAGTTCTTC | CASSQDPPGLVAYNEQFF
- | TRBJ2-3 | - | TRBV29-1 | TGCAGCGTTGAAGACCGGTTACGCACAGATACGCAGTATTTT | CSVEDRLRTDTQYF
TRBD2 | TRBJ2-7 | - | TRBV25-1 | TGTGCCACCGTGGGGGGAGGGGACGAGCAGTACTTC | CATVGGGDEQYF
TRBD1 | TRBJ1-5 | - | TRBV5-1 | TGCGCCAGCAGCTTGGGAGGAGGGGGCGCTGGGCAGCCCCAGCATTTT | CASSLGGGGAGQPQHF
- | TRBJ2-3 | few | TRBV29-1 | TGCAGCGGAAACACAGGCACAGATACGCAGTATTTT | CSGNTGTDTQYF
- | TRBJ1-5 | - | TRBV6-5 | TGTGCCAGCAGGCAGGGGCCCACTCAGCCCCAGCATTTT | CASRQGPTQPQHF
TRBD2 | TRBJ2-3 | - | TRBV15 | TGTGCCACCAGCAGGGAGACTAGCGGGAGTGTAGATACGCAGTATTTT | CATSRETSGSVDTQYF
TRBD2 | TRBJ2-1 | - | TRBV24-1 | TGTGCCACCAGTGATCCCGGGCTAGCGGGAGACCCCCCGTTCTTC | CATSDPGLAGDPPFF
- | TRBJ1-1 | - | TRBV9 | TGTGCCAGCAGCCCAGTCGGGGGGAACACTGAAGCTTTCTTT | CASSPVGGNTEAFF
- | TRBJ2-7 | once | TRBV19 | TGTGCCAGTAGTATGACAGAGACCTACGAGCAGTACTTC | CASSMTETYEQYF
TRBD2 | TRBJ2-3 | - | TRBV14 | TGTGCCAGCAGCCAGGGCTCCGGGACTAACACAGATACGCAGTATTTT | CASSQGSGTNTDTQYF
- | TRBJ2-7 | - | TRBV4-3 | TGCGCCAGCAGCCAAAGGACTGGCTCCTACGAGCAGTACTTC | CASSQRTGSYEQYF
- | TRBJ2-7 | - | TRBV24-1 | TGTGCCACCAGCGGGACACAGGAATACTACGAGCAGTACTTC | CATSGTQEYYEQYF
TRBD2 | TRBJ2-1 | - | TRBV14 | TGTGCCAGCAGCCGGCAAGCGGGGTTAAGGAATGAGCAGTTCTTC | CASSRQAGLRNEQFF
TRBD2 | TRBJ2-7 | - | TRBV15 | TGTGCCACCAGCAGAGCCCCCGGGACTAGCGGGACGCCCTACGAGCAGTACTTC | CATSRAPGTSGTPYEQYF
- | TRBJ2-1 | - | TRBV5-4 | TGTGCCAGCAGCCGACTAGAGGCTATGGGTGAGCAGTTCTTC | CASSRLEAMGEQFF
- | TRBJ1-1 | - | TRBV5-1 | TGCGCCAGCAGCCCGGGGGGAACGGGTGAAGCTTTCTTT | CASSPGGTGEAFF
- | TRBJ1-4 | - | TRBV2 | TGTGCCAGCAGTGGGCGGATTGCAACTAATGAAAAACTGTTTTTT | CASSGRIATNEKLFF
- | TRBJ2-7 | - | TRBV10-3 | TGTGCCATCAGTCCAGCCGGGTACGAGCAGTACTTC | CAISPAGYEQYF
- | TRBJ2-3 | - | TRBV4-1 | TGCGCCAGCAGCCTTGGACTCGTCCAAGATACGCAGTATTTT | CASSLGLVQDTQYF
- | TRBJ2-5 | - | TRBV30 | TGTGCCTGGAGTGTACTAAGGATGGGGGGGCTACAAGAGACCCAGTACTTC | CAWSVLRMGGLQETQYF
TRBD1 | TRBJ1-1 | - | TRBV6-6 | TGTGCCAGCAGTTCACAGGGGGCTGGGACTGAAGCTTTCTTT | CASSSQGAGTEAFF
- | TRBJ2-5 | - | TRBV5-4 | TGTGCCAGCAGCCCCGGCGGCGCGTGGGTGACCCAGTACTTC | CASSPGGAWVTQYF
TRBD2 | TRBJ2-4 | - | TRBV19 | TGTGCCAGTAGTATCTCGGCTAGCGGAAGTGATCTAGCCAAAAACATTCAGTACTTC | CASSISASGSDLAKNIQYF
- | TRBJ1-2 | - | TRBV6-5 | TGTGCCAGCAGTTACTTGGGCTTCGGGGATGGCTACACCTTC | CASSYLGFGDGYTF
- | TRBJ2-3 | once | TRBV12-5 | TGTGCTAGTGGATCGGGACTCTCCACAGATACGCAGTATTTT | CASGSGLSTDTQYF
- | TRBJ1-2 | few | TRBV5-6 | TGTGCCAGCAGCCCGTCGAGGCGGCCCTATGGCTACACCTTC | CASSPSRRPYGYTF
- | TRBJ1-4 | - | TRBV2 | TGTGCCAGCAGGGGGGCAGCCGAAAAACTGTTTTTT | CASRGAAEKLFF
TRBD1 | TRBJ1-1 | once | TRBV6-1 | TGTGCCAGCAGCCCGACAGGGGGAGACACTGAAGCTTTCTTT | CASSPTGGDTEAFF
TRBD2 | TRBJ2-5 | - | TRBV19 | TGTGCCAGTAGCGGACTAGCGAATACCCAAGAGACCCAGTACTTC | CASSGLANTQETQYF
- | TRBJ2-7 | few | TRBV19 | TGTGCCAGTAGTATCCCTCCCTCCTACGAGCAGTACTTC | CASSIPPSYEQYF
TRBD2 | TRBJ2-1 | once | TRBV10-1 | TGCGCCAGCACCAATCCGACTAGCGGGAGCTACAATGAGCAGTTCTTC | CASTNPTSGSYNEQFF
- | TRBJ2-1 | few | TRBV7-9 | TGTGCCAGCAGCCGACAGACGGAACCATACAATGAGCAGTTCTTC | CASSRQTEPYNEQFF
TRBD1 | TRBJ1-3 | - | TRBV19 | TGTGCCAGTAATGGGGACAGGGGTTTCTCGGTCTCGGGTACTGGAAACACCATATATTTT | CASNGDRGFSVSGTGNTIYF
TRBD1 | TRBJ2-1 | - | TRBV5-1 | TGCGCCAGCAGCTGGGGGCCAGGGGGCAGTTACAATGAGCAGTTCTTC | CASSWGPGGSYNEQFF
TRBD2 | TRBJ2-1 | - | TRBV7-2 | TGTGCCAGCCAATCGGCGGGGGGGAGCTCCTACAATGAGCAGTTCTTC | CASQSAGGSSYNEQFF
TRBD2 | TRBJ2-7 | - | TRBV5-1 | TGCGCCAGCAGCTTGGACCCGGGAGGGGGACGCGAGCAGTACTTC | CASSLDPGGGREQYF
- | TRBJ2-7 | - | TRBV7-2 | TGTGCCAGCAGCTCCACAGGCTACGAGCAGTACTTC | CASSSTGYEQYF
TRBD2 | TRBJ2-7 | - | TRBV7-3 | TGTGCCAGCAGCTTATCAGCGGGACCAACCTACGAGCAGTACTTC | CASSLSAGPTYEQYF
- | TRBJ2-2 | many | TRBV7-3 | TGTGCCAGCAGCCTTACCGGGACACCTAACACCGGGGAGCTGTTTTTT | CASSLTGTPNTGELFF
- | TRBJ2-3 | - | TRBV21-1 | TGTGCCACCCCCACACCCGCTGTTAAACTAGAGTTGACAGATACGCAGTATTTT | CATPTPAVKLELTDTQYF
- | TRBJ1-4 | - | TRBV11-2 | TGTGCCAGCAGCCCCATTTCCGGGGGTGATGAAAAACTGTTTTTT | CASSPISGGDEKLFF